These 30 T cell receptor beta chains came from one sample sequenced in a study of shared clonotypes between healthy human individuals. The table came from immunoSEQ multiplex PCR; TCRdb's copy has only in-frame clones and leaves some out. The sample contains over a million clones, about 80% of which appear only once. The sample taken for sequencing was memory CD4+ T cells from PBMCs. Subset: CD45RA-negative fraction. Source of these receptors: a man aged 18 to 30 in good health. Some clones in this sample may be carry-over from other donors' samples.

Only a few counts were recorded for this clone. This chain links TRBV5-4 with TRBJ2-3; TRBD1 agrees at 9 bases. J gave up 4 bases and V 0 bases, and 6 bases lay outside the gene matches. Germline V gene data show CDR1 as SGHNT and CDR2 as YYREEE (reference sequence). The CDR3 length is 16 residues. The CDR3 is CASSLGGGQGPDTQYF. CDR3 coding DNA: TGTGCCAGCAGCTTGGGTGGGGGACAGGGCCCAGATACGCAGTATTTT.

This clone was recorded many times. The chain combines TRBV30 with TRBJ2-7; 13 positions agree with TRBD2. The germline V gene has CDR1 GTSNPN and CDR2 SVGIG (reference sequence). Trimming cost V 1 base and J 10 bases; bases outside gene matches: 4. The CDR3 contains 13 residues. The CDR3 DNA sequence: TGTGCCTGGAGTGGGACTAGCGGGAGCTCACAGTACTTC. Its translation is CAWSGTSGSSQYF.

The V gene is TRBV7-9, the J gene TRBJ2-5, with TRBD2 as a possible D gene (7 bases). The V end lost 4 bases, the J end lost 5 bases, and 23 bases lay between the germline ends. Per the germline V gene, CDR1 is SEHNR and CDR2 is FQNEAQ (reference sequence). The CDR3 runs to 17 residues. CDR3 DNA sequence: TGTGCCAGCAGCTCCTCCGCCAGGGGCTACGGGAGGGAGACCCAGTACTTC. Its protein is CASSSSARGYGRETQYF.

Ten or more counts support this clone. The rearrangement joins TRBV7-3 to TRBJ2-2, with no clear D. V was trimmed by 4 bases and J by 6 bases, leaving 9 bases between them. The germline V gene encodes CDR1 SGHTA and CDR2 FQGTGA. CDR3 length: 13 residues. CDR3 sequence (DNA): TGTGCCAGCAGCTCCTACGGAGCCGGGGAGCTGTTTTTT. Its protein product is CASSSYGAGELFF.

This chain links TRBV5-1 with TRBJ2-1, with D hard to call. Per germline, CDR1 SGHRS and CDR2 YFSETQ. This CDR3 is 12 amino acids long. V lost 0 bases, J lost 15 bases, and 13 bases lay in between. The CDR3 protein is CASSLATQDLFF. The CDR3 DNA is TGCGCCAGCAGCTTGGCAACGCAAGATCTGTTCTTC.

This rearrangement joins TRBV4-3 to TRBJ2-1, with 7 positions matching TRBD2. CDR3 length: 15 residues. V gave up 8 bases and J gave up 6 bases; unmatched junction bases: 13. From germline, CDR1 is LGHNA and CDR2 YSLEER. The DNA for the CDR3 is TGCGCCAGCGGGACTGGCGGGAGTGGTGGCAATGAGCAGTTCTTC. It translates to CASGTGGSGGNEQFF.

V is TRBV27 and J is TRBJ2-5; no definite D call. This CDR3 contains 13 residues. Deletions cut 3 bases from V and 1 base from J, with 6 bases between. Looked up from germline, CDR1 is MNHEY and CDR2 is SMNVEV (reference sequence). The DNA for the CDR3 is TGTGCCAGCAGTTTCCTCGGCCAAGAGACCCAGTACTTC. Translated: CASSFLGQETQYF.

This clone was detected only once. V is TRBV5-5 and J is TRBJ1-4, with D perhaps matching TRBD1 (5 bases). Per germline, CDR1 SGHKS and CDR2 YYEKEE (reference sequence). V lost 2 bases and J lost 5, with 10 bases in between. The CDR3 length is 14 residues. CDR3 DNA: TGTGCCAGCAGCTTATCGGGGACCAATGAAAAACTGTTTTTT. It translates to CASSLSGTNEKLFF.

This chain uses TRBV19 with TRBJ1-5; D is perhaps TRBD1 (6 bases). CDR1 is LNHDA and CDR2 is SQIVND in the germline V gene (reference sequence). The CDR3 length is 14 residues. Trimming pared 7 bases from V and 6 bases from J, leaving 16 bases between. CDR3 residues: CASNSQGLSQPQHF. The DNA of the CDR3 is TGTGCCAGTAATTCGCAGGGGCTTAGTCAGCCCCAGCATTTT.

The chain uses TRBV7-3 and TRBJ2-7; maybe TRBD1 (6 bases). Trimming shortened V by 5 bases and J by 5 bases, and 10 bases separated the two germline ends. Per the germline V gene, CDR1 is SGHTA and CDR2 is FQGTGA. The CDR3 loop spans 12 amino acids. The CDR3 loop reads CASSEGENEQYF. CDR3 sequence (DNA): TGTGCCAGCAGCGAGGGGGAAAACGAGCAGTACTTC.

V gene TRBV5-4 combines with J gene TRBJ1-5; D gene uncertain. The V end was cut by 0 bases, the J end by 10 bases, with 8 bases between. CDR3 size: 12 residues. Per germline, CDR1 SGHNT and CDR2 YYREEE (reference sequence). For the CDR3, the DNA is TGTGCCAGCAGCTTGGATGGGTCCCCCCAGCATTTT. This gives the protein CASSLDGSPQHF.

The rearrangement links TRBV13 to TRBJ1-4; D gene unclear. Germline values: CDR1 PRHDT, CDR2 FYEKMQ (reference sequence). CDR3 length equals 11 residues. Trimming took 6 bases from V and 10 from J, leaving 9 bases between them. CDR3 bases: TGTGCCAGCAGTACCGGTGGAAAACTGTTTTTT. It encodes CASSTGGKLFF.

The chain carries TRBV2 and TRBJ2-5; D ambiguous. Germline assignment: CDR1 SNHLY and CDR2 FYNNEI. V lost 6 bases to trimming and J lost 5 bases, with 10 bases between them. The CDR3 consists of 12 residues. CDR3 amino acids: CASSILGETQYF. CDR3 nucleotide sequence: TGTGCCAGCAGCATATTGGGGGAGACCCAGTACTTC.

The CDR3 nucleotides read TGTGCCAGCAGGAGCGGGGGGTACAATGAGCAGTTCTTC. Its protein is CASRSGGYNEQFF. The gene calls are TRBV28 and TRBJ2-1; 9 bases agree with TRBD2. CDR1 MDHEN and CDR2 SYDVKM come from the germline V gene. The trim removed 6 bases at V and 4 bases at J, leaving 1 base unmatched. The CDR3 covers 13 residues.

This clone is a singleton in its sample. The chain employs TRBV5-1 and TRBJ2-7; 10 bases align to TRBD1. The CDR3 is 15 residues long. CDR1 and CDR2 from the germline V gene are SGHRS and YFSETQ. Losses at the gene ends were 6 bases for V and 1 base for J; bases not matched to a gene: 7. The CDR3 region is CASTPDRGLSYEQYF. CDR3 in DNA: TGCGCCAGCACCCCCGACAGGGGGCTGTCCTACGAGCAGTACTTC. The whole variable domain, filled in from reference TRBV5-1 and TRBJ2-7, reads KAGVTQTPRYLIKTRGQQVTLSCSPISGHRSVSWYQQTPGQGLQFLFEYFSETQRNKGNFPGRFSGRQFSNSRSEMNVSTLELGDSALYLCASTPDRGLSYEQYFGPGTRLTVT.

This clone was seen a handful of times. J is TRBJ2-1 and V is TRBV1. TRBV1 is listed as a pseudogene. The CDR3 loop spans 18 amino acids. Here the CDR3 DNA reads TGCACCAGCAGCCAAGATCAACCGGGGGCCCCAAGGTACAATGAGCAGTTCTTC. Its translation: CTSSQDQPGAPRYNEQFF.

J is TRBJ2-4 and V is TRBV9, with D perhaps assigned TRBD1 or TRBD2 (7 bases each). The CDR3 is made up of 15 amino acids. CDR1 is SGDLS, CDR2 YYNGEE, per germline. Trimming removed 5 bases from V and 2 bases from J, with 14 bases in between. The CDR3 loop reads CASSTGEGTKNIQYF. The CDR3 DNA is TGTGCCAGCAGTACAGGGGAGGGAACCAAAAACATTCAGTACTTC.

CDR3 protein: CASSLTENEQFF. The CDR3 region has the DNA TGTGCCAGCAGCTTGACGGAGAATGAGCAGTTCTTC. V and J are TRBV7-8 and TRBJ2-1; D uncertain. Germline V gene sequence: CDR1 SGHVS, CDR2 FQNEAQ. This CDR3 is 12 amino acids long. The V end lost 3 bases, the J end lost 7 bases, and 7 bases lay between the germline ends.

The V and J genes are TRBV7-2 and TRBJ1-5; D perhaps matches TRBD1 (5 bases). From germline, CDR1 is SGHTA and CDR2 FQGNSA. The CDR3 contains 16 residues. The V gene lost 5 bases and the J gene lost 7 bases, with 21 bases spanning the gap. DNA for the CDR3: TGTGCCAGCAGCCTAACTGGGACTCAATGGGGGCAGCCCCAGCATTTT. Amino acids: CASSLTGTQWGQPQHF.

The chain uses TRBV18 and TRBJ2-1; D remains ambiguous. The CDR3 spans 13 residues. Trimming took 5 bases from V and 6 from J, leaving 11 bases between them. The germline CDR1 and CDR2 sequences are KGHSH and LQKENI. CDR3 DNA sequence: TGTGCCAGCTCATTTGTCGAGGCCAATGAGCAGTTCTTC. Translation gives CASSFVEANEQFF.

This sequence joins TRBV7-2 and TRBJ1-5; the D gene is possibly TRBD1 (6 bases). CDR1 is SGHTA, CDR2 FQGNSA, per germline. The CDR3 contains 12 residues. V gave up 5 bases and J gave up 5 bases, with 7 bases separating them. Here the CDR3 DNA reads TGTGCCAGCAGCAAGGGGGATCAGCCCCAGCATTTT. Its translation is CASSKGDQPQHF.

Worth noting for this clone: This may arise from a read error, as a much more abundant clone is one base away. Other DNA sequences in the same sample also yield this CDR3. The rearrangement joins TRBV5-1 to TRBJ1-2; no clear D. Germline CDR1 SGHRS, CDR2 YFSETQ. The germline V and J ends were trimmed by 0 bases and 3 bases, with 12 bases remaining between them. This CDR3 is 15 amino acids long. CDR3 loop: CASSLGGGRDYGYTF. In DNA, the CDR3 is TGCGCCAGCAGCTTGGGAGGAGGTCGCGACTATGGCTACACCTTC.

This chain uses TRBV5-1 with TRBJ2-1; a possible D gene is TRBD1 (5 bases). The CDR3 has 15 amino acids. Trimming left V 1 base short and J 6 bases short, with 14 bases between. Germline lookup yields CDR1 SGHRS and CDR2 YFSETQ. CDR3 sequence (DNA): TGCGCCAGCAGCTTGTTGACAGACCGAGGCAATGAGCAGTTCTTC. It is translated as CASSLLTDRGNEQFF.

The chain combines TRBV5-4 with TRBJ1-1; TRBD1 matches 7 bases. This CDR3 region has 14 residues. Germline trimming cut 3 bases from V and 4 bases from J; bases unmatched to any gene: 6. Germline CDR1 is SGHNT and CDR2 is YYREEE (reference sequence). DNA for the CDR3: TGTGCCAGCAGCTACGGACAGGTGTGCACTGAAGCTTTCTTT. Translating it yields CASSYGQVCTEAFF.

This sequence joins TRBV5-6 and TRBJ1-4; unclear D gene. The CDR3 covers 17 residues. Germline CDR1 reads SGHDT; CDR2 reads YYEEEE. The germline V and J ends were trimmed by 4 bases and 3 bases, with 19 bases remaining between them. Here the CDR3 reads CASSQRRRWRSNEKLFF. Here the CDR3 DNA reads TGTGCCAGCAGCCAACGGAGGCGTTGGCGATCTAATGAAAAACTGTTTTTT.

V and J are TRBV21-1 and TRBJ1-5; the table gives TRBD1 as D, unverified against the DNA. TRBV21-1 is tagged as a pseudogene. The CDR3 extends over 19 amino acids. The CDR3 loop reads CASSKIRGQNPCSNQPQHF. CDR3 in DNA: TGTGCCAGCAGCAAAATCCGGGGACAAAATCCCTGCAGCAATCAGCCCCAGCATTTT.

DNA of the CDR3: TGTGCCAGCAGCTTCTTTAGCGTTACCTCTGGAAACACCATATATTTT. Amino acids: CASSFFSVTSGNTIYF. The V and J genes are TRBV7-9 and TRBJ1-3; no firm D call. In germline, CDR1 is SEHNR, CDR2 FQNEAQ (reference sequence). The CDR3 has 16 amino acids. V was clipped by 3 bases and J by 0 bases, with 12 bases between them.

CDR3 region: CASRRMMPALGLGEQYF. Here the CDR3 DNA reads TGTGCCAGCAGAAGGATGATGCCTGCACTCGGTTTGGGCGAGCAGTACTTC. The chain carries TRBV27 and TRBJ2-7; D remains unclear. The CDR3 consists of 17 residues. Trimming left V 6 bases short and J 6 bases short, with 27 bases between. From germline, CDR1 is MNHEY and CDR2 SMNVEV (reference sequence).

This chain connects TRBV9 to TRBJ2-1, with TRBD2 as a possible D gene (5 bases). CDR3 length equals 15 residues. Germline assignment: CDR1 SGDLS and CDR2 YYNGEE. Trimming left V 2 bases short and J 5 bases short, with 14 bases between. CDR3 in amino acids: CASSVGESGNNEQFF. The CDR3 nucleotides are TGTGCCAGCAGCGTCGGGGAGTCAGGAAACAATGAGCAGTTCTTC.

This rearrangement joins TRBV29-1 to TRBJ1-2; tentative D call: TRBD1 (6 bases). Germline CDR1 SQVTM, CDR2 ANQGSEA. The CDR3 covers 13 residues. With 7 bases removed from V and 0 bases from J, the gap between germline ends came to 12 bases. CDR3 loop: CSATRGTNYGYTF. The DNA of the CDR3 is TGCAGCGCTACTAGGGGGACTAACTATGGCTACACCTTC. The variable domain in full, completed from reference TRBV29-1 and TRBJ1-2, reads SAVISQKPSRDICQRGTSLTIQCQVDSQVTMMFWYRQQPGQSLTLIATANQGSEATYESGFVIDKFPISRPNLTFSTLTVSNMSPEDSSIYLCSATRGTNYGYTFGSGTRLTVV.